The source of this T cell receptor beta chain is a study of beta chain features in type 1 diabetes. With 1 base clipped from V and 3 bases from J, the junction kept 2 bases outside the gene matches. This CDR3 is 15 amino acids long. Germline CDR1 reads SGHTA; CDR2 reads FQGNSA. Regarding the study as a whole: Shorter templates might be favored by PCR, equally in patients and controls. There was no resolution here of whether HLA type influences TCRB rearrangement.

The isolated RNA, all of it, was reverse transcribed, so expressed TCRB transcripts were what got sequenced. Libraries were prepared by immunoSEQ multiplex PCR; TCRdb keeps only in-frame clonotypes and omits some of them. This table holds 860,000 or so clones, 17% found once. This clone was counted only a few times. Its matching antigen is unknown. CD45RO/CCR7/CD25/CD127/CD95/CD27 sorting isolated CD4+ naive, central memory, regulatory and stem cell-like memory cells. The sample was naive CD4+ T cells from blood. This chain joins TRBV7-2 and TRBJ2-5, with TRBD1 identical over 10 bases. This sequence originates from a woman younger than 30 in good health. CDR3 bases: TGTGCCAGCAGCTTAGATGGGACAGGGGAAGAGACCCAGTACTTC. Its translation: CASSLDGTGEETQYF. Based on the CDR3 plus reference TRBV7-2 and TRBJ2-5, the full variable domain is GAGVSQSPSNKVTEKGKDVELRCDPISGHTALYWYRQSLGQGLEFLIYFQGNSAPDKSGLPSDRFSAERTGGSVSTLTIQRTQQEDSAVYLCASSLDGTGEETQYFGPGTRLLVL.